A single sample is the source of the 29 T cell receptor beta chains below, sequenced in a study of T cell repertoires in cytomegalovirus infection (dated by TCRdb to about 2019). TCRdb records Illumina HiSeq 1500 as the sequencer. TCRdb took the public reads, trimmed them with fastp at Q25, ran MiXCR for clone calling and kept in-frame beta chains. Merged by CDR3 protein, the rows form single entries marked with the most common genes and DNA. Across this sample there are about 900,000 distinct CDR3 sequences, with around 32% seen only once. The ten largest clones add up to about an eighth of the sample. No cognate antigen is known for these TCRs. The treatment or condition label, read with the paper, signifies: in vitro stimulation with specific CMV peptide epitopes to enrich CMV-specific T cells. The source material was cultured CD8+ T cells from PBMCs, sampled from culture after CMV antigen stimulation. These receptors came from a human donor in good health (CMV status not recorded). Some clones in this sample may be carry-over from other donors' samples.

This clonotype was counted a single time. The rearrangement joins TRBV7-8 to TRBJ2-1; D gene unclear. Germline V gene sequence: CDR1 SGHVS, CDR2 FQNEAQ. Trimming took 3 bases from V and 6 from J, leaving 9 bases between them. The length of the CDR3 is 13 residues. In nucleotides, the CDR3 is TGTGCCAGCAGCTTGTATGAGTGCAATGAGCAGTTCTTC. Protein product: CASSLYECNEQFF.

The CDR3 spells CASSPGQNNYGYTF. The CDR3 bases are TGTGCCAGCAGCCCCGGACAGAATAACTATGGCTACACCTTC. The chain has TRBV7-9 and TRBJ1-2, with D perhaps matching TRBD1 (6 bases). The CDR3 contains 14 residues. The germline V gene encodes CDR1 SEHNR and CDR2 FQNEAQ (reference sequence). Trimming removed 5 bases from V and 1 base from J, with 11 bases in between. Full variable domain (rest looked up from reference TRBV7-9 and TRBJ1-2): DTGVSQNPRHKITKRGQNVTFRCDPISEHNRLYWYRQTLGQGPEFLTYFQNEAQLEKSRLLSDRFSAERPKGSFSTLEIQRTEQGDSAMYLCASSPGQNNYGYTFGSGTRLTVV.

This clonotype was seen a few times. This chain joins TRBV4-1 and TRBJ2-6; no clear D gene. From germline, CDR1 is MGHRA and CDR2 YSYEKL. The CDR3 runs 15 residues. V was pared by 0 bases and J by 4 bases, with 7 bases between. The CDR3 DNA reads TGCGCCAGCAGCCAAGAAGGTCTAGGGGCCAACGTCCTGACTTTC. This translates into CASSQEGLGANVLTF.

This sequence joins TRBV3-1 and TRBJ2-3; D remains ambiguous. Germline V gives CDR1 LGHDT, CDR2 YNNKEL (reference sequence). This CDR3 has 16 amino acids. The V end was cut by 0 bases, the J end by 0 bases, with 10 bases between. This CDR3 is CASSQEKGLSTDTQYF. Here the CDR3 DNA reads TGTGCCAGCAGCCAAGAGAAAGGATTAAGCACAGATACGCAGTATTTT.

This clonotype has a count of ten or more. The chain uses TRBV7-6 and TRBJ2-3; tentative D call: TRBD2 (7 bases). Germline V CDR1 and CDR2: SGHVS, FNYEAQ. V was clipped by 1 base and J by 6 bases, with 17 bases between them. The CDR3 spans 16 residues. This CDR3 is CASSLVGGGPLDTQYF. In DNA, the CDR3 is TGTGCCAGCAGCTTAGTTGGGGGGGGGCCTCTCGATACGCAGTATTTT.

The chain has TRBV6-2 or TRBV6-3 and TRBJ1-5; D might be TRBD1 (5 bases). The germline V gene encodes CDR1 MNHEY and CDR2 SVGEGT. V gave up 0 bases and J gave up 3 bases, with 9 bases separating them. The CDR3 runs 15 residues. CDR3 loop: CASSYSYRNNQPQHF. The CDR3 DNA is TGTGCCAGCAGTTACTCGTACAGGAACAATCAGCCCCAGCATTTT.

V usage is TRBV7-9 and J usage is TRBJ2-5; the match to TRBD2 covers 7 bases. Trimming took 5 bases from V and 4 from J; bases not matched to a gene: 16. CDR1 is SEHNR, CDR2 FQNEAQ, per germline (reference sequence). The CDR3 sequence is 17 residues long. As DNA, the CDR3 is TGTGCCAGCAGCCCTGTTTCCCCAGCGGGGCTGAGAGAGACCCAGTACTTC. As protein: CASSPVSPAGLRETQYF.

This chain joins TRBV2 and TRBJ2-7, with 8 nucleotides matching TRBD2. Trimming at V came to 1 base and at J to 9 bases, leaving 11 bases not matched to a gene. Germline CDR1 reads SNHLY; CDR2 reads FYNNEI. The CDR3 extends over 15 amino acids. The CDR3 reads CASSEVSGGPVGQYV. DNA of the CDR3: TGTGCCAGCAGTGAAGTAAGCGGGGGCCCTGTGGGGCAGTACGTC.

This clonotype showed up just a few times. J is TRBJ2-3 and V is TRBV29-1; TRBD2 agrees at 14 bases. V lost 6 bases and J lost 2; bases outside the gene matches: 13. Germline V gives CDR1 SQVTM, CDR2 ANQGSEA. The CDR3 covers 18 residues. The CDR3 here is CSVGGLAGGRYFTDTQYF. CDR3 bases: TGCAGCGTCGGAGGACTAGCGGGGGGCCGTTACTTCACAGATACGCAGTATTTT.

This clonotype was counted only a few times. The chain couples TRBV19 to TRBJ1-2; no firm D call. The CDR3 extends over 14 amino acids. Per the germline V gene, CDR1 is LNHDA and CDR2 is SQIVND (reference sequence). The V and J ends lost 5 bases and 8 bases respectively, with 18 bases between them. The CDR3 DNA reads TGTGCCAGTAGTCTCAACGGCCCTTCGATGGGCTACACCTTC. It encodes CASSLNGPSMGYTF. Full variable domain (outside the CDR3, taken from reference TRBV19 and TRBJ1-2): DGGITQSPKYLFRKEGQNVTLSCEQNLNHDAMYWYRQDPGQGLRLIYYSQIVNDFQKGDIAEGYSVSREKKESFPLTVTSAQKNPTAFYLCASSLNGPSMGYTFGSGTRLTVV.

This clonotype was detected only a few times. The V call is TRBV12-3 or TRBV12-4, the J call TRBJ2-6; D remains ambiguous. The V end was cut by 8 bases, the J end by 1 base, with 6 bases between. CDR3 length: 13 residues. The CDR3 nucleotides read TGTGCCAGCGCCCATTCTGGGGCCAACGTCCTGACTTTC. The encoded protein is CASAHSGANVLTF.

V gene TRBV7-8 combines with J gene TRBJ2-1; 8 nucleotides match TRBD2. This CDR3 is built from 17 residues. In germline, CDR1 is SGHVS, CDR2 FQNEAQ. Trimming at V came to 4 bases and at J to 3 bases, leaving 11 bases not matched to a gene. In DNA form, the CDR3 reads TGTGCCAGCAGCTACCCCATCCGGGGGGGCCGCTACAATGAGCAGTTCTTC. Protein product: CASSYPIRGGRYNEQFF.

This chain uses TRBV20-1 with TRBJ2-5; TRBD1 might be the D (5 bases). Per germline, CDR1 DFQATT and CDR2 SNEGSKA (reference sequence). The CDR3 is 14 amino acids. Trimming removed 0 bases from V and 4 bases from J, with 12 bases in between. CDR3 sequence: CSARDGRVAETQYF. The CDR3 DNA follows: TGCAGTGCTAGAGACGGCAGGGTGGCAGAGACCCAGTACTTC.

The genes are TRBV6-5 and TRBJ1-3; D is ambiguous. The V and J ends lost 6 bases and 5 bases respectively, with 8 bases between them. The germline CDR1 and CDR2 sequences are MNHEY and SVGAGI. The CDR3 runs 12 residues. This CDR3 reads CASSSTRNTIYF. The CDR3 coding sequence is TGTGCCAGCAGCTCAACAAGAAACACCATATATTTT.

This clonotype appeared a few times. V and J are TRBV6-5 and TRBJ2-7; 8 positions agree with TRBD2. This CDR3 is 15 amino acids long. J gave up 2 bases and V 7 bases, and 10 bases lay outside the gene matches. Germline loops: CDR1 MNHEY, CDR2 SVGAGI. CDR3 in DNA: TGTGCCAGCAAACCGGGACTAGTATCGCCCTACGAGCAGTACTTC. Its translation: CASKPGLVSPYEQYF.

This clonotype was recorded at least ten times. CDR3 DNA: TGTGCCAGCAGCCCCTTTTTCAGACAGGGTAGCTACAATGAGCAGTTCTTC. Protein sequence: CASSPFFRQGSYNEQFF. This rearrangement joins TRBV7-6 to TRBJ2-1, with 7 bases fitting TRBD1. Germline V CDR1 and CDR2: SGHVS, FNYEAQ. Losses at the gene ends were 5 bases for V and 3 bases for J; bases not matched to a gene: 13. This CDR3 comprises 17 residues.

The rearrangement joins TRBV18 to TRBJ2-7; 8 nucleotides align to TRBD1. The CDR3 has 15 residues. Per germline, CDR1 KGHSH and CDR2 LQKENI. The ends lost 6 bases at V and 4 bases at J; junction bases unmatched: 11. The CDR3 reads CASSGTDRAAYEQYF. In DNA, the CDR3 is TGTGCCAGCTCGGGAACGGACAGGGCGGCATACGAGCAGTACTTC.

This clonotype has just a few counts. The J gene is TRBJ2-5, the V gene TRBV7-9; D unclear. Germline CDR1 is SEHNR and CDR2 is FQNEAQ (reference sequence). With 4 bases removed from V and 2 bases from J, the gap between germline ends came to 11 bases. This CDR3 has 14 amino acids. The CDR3 DNA reads as TGTGCCAGCAGCTCAGTCGGGCGTCAAGAGACCCAGTACTTC. Its translation: CASSSVGRQETQYF.

This clonotype has a handful of counts. The rearrangement links TRBV5-6 to TRBJ2-7, with 8 nucleotides matching TRBD1. CDR3 size: 14 residues. The ends lost 0 bases at V and 3 bases at J; junction bases unmatched: 2. Germline loops: CDR1 SGHDT, CDR2 YYEEEE. The CDR3 DNA follows: TGTGCCAGCAGCTTGGAGGACAGGGACTACGAGCAGTACGTC. Its translation: CASSLEDRDYEQYV.

The rearrangement links TRBV20-1 to TRBJ2-3; 7 bases are shared with TRBD1. The V gene's germline CDR1 is DFQATT and CDR2 SNEGSKA (reference sequence). The CDR3 has 14 residues. Trimming cost V 6 bases and J 0 bases; bases outside gene matches: 6. CDR3 sequence (DNA): TGCAGTGCACTCGGGACAGAGAGCACAGATACGCAGTATTTT. Translated, it gives CSALGTESTDTQYF.

This sequence joins TRBV10-3 and TRBJ2-1, with a tentative D call TRBD2 (5 bases). This CDR3 has 13 residues. Deletions cut 10 bases from V and 1 base from J, with 11 bases between. CDR1 is ENHRY, CDR2 SYGVKD, per germline. Here the CDR3 reads CATLGVSYNEQFF. In DNA, the CDR3 is TGTGCCACACTAGGTGTGTCCTACAATGAGCAGTTCTTC.

This clonotype was seen more than once but under ten times. The rearrangement uses TRBV4-1 and TRBJ2-5; 9 nucleotides line up with TRBD2. This CDR3 has 15 amino acids. V lost 1 base to trimming and J lost 6 bases; unmatched junction nucleotides: 6. Germline loops: CDR1 MGHRA, CDR2 YSYEKL. CDR3 residues: CASSQGASGEKTQYF. The CDR3, as DNA: TGCGCCAGCAGCCAAGGGGCTAGCGGGGAGAAGACCCAGTACTTC.

This clonotype was seen at least ten times. The chain carries TRBV7-9 and TRBJ1-1, with TRBD1 matching 10 bases. This CDR3 has 14 residues. Losses at the gene ends were 5 bases for V and 6 bases for J; bases not matched to a gene: 6. The germline gives CDR1 SEHNR, CDR2 FQNEAQ (reference sequence). This CDR3 reads CASSLRQGAAEAFF. As DNA, the CDR3 is TGTGCCAGCAGCCTCCGACAGGGGGCCGCTGAAGCTTTCTTT.

The chain couples TRBV19 to TRBJ1-5; D not certain. The CDR3 is 14 amino acids. V was trimmed by 9 bases and J by 1 base, leaving 13 bases between them. Germline V CDR1 and CDR2: LNHDA, SQIVND (reference sequence). The CDR3 is CASWAGESNQPQHF. Written as DNA, the CDR3 is TGTGCCAGCTGGGCAGGTGAGAGCAATCAGCCCCAGCATTTT.

The chain couples TRBV28 to TRBJ2-7; D not resolved. V was trimmed by 5 bases and J by 3 bases, leaving 17 bases between them. The CDR3 covers 15 residues. Germline V gene sequence: CDR1 MDHEN, CDR2 SYDVKM. This CDR3 reads CASSPGSDDFYEQYV. The CDR3, as DNA: TGTGCCAGCAGTCCCGGGTCCGACGACTTCTACGAGCAGTACGTC.

Only a few counts were recorded for this clonotype. The chain has TRBV6-2 or TRBV6-3 and TRBJ1-2; D gene uncertain. The V gene lost 6 bases and the J gene lost 2 bases, with 25 bases spanning the gap. CDR1 and CDR2 (germline): MNHEY, SVGEGT. CDR3 size: 18 residues. CDR3 DNA sequence: TGTGCCAGCAGCTCCCTTGGGAGCGCCTCATTCTACAACTATGGCTACACCTTC. Its translation: CASSSLGSASFYNYGYTF.

Only a few counts were recorded for this clonotype. The chain uses TRBV7-8 and TRBJ1-1, with D maybe TRBD1 (5 bases). The V gene's germline CDR1 is SGHVS and CDR2 FQNEAQ. This CDR3 region has 13 residues. Between the trimmed V and J ends, which lost 5 bases and 0 bases, there was a span of 7 bases. CDR3 amino acids: CASSAGVNTEAFF. The CDR3 DNA sequence: TGTGCCAGCAGCGCGGGGGTGAACACTGAAGCTTTCTTT.

CDR3 DNA: TGTGCCACCTCGACAAATGGGGCCAACGTCCTGACTTTC. Translating gives CATSTNGANVLTF. The chain joins TRBV19 to TRBJ2-6; D gene unclear. The V and J ends lost 10 bases and 3 bases respectively, with 10 bases between them. The germline gives CDR1 LNHDA, CDR2 SQIVND (reference sequence). CDR3 length: 13 amino acids.

This clonotype was recorded a few times. The rearrangement uses TRBV6-1 and TRBJ2-4; D uncertain. Germline CDR1 reads MNHNS; CDR2 reads SASEGT. The CDR3 is 15 residues long. V shed 7 bases and J shed 1 base, with 14 bases lying between them. Here the CDR3 reads CASIITMGAKNIQYF. DNA of the CDR3: TGTGCCAGCATCATAACGATGGGGGCCAAAAACATTCAGTACTTC.